This T cell receptor (beta chain) emerged from a study of blood T cell repertoires in COVID-19. At the level of the study: The samples span acute and convalescent COVID-19 from the United States, Italy and Spain. In each case, the material was cDNA or gDNA derived from T cells, B-cell-depleted T cells, or PBMCs.

TCRdb's table, derived via immunoSEQ multiplex PCR, lists solely in-frame clones and lacks some. The repertoire holds 250,000 to 350,000 clones, around 89% seen once, with about an eighth in the top ten. Trimming removed 8 bases from V and 1 base from J; junction bases left unmatched: 20. This CDR3 region has 19 residues. Germline V lookup: CDR1 MDHEN, CDR2 SYDVKM. This sequence originates from a woman aged 55 to 70 with acute or convalescent COVID-19. This chain connects TRBV28 to TRBJ2-3; 8 nucleotides align to TRBD2. What was sequenced was peripheral blood. Here the CDR3 DNA reads TGTGCCAGCTCTCCGGGGCCGAGGCGTCGAGCGGGAGGCACAGATACGCAGTATTTT. Protein sequence: CASSPGPRRRAGGTDTQYF. The whole variable domain, filled in from reference TRBV28 and TRBJ2-3, reads DVKVTQSSRYLVKRTGEKVFLECVQDMDHENMFWYRQDPGLGLRLIYFSYDVKMKEKGDIPEGYSVSREKKERFSLILESASTNQTSMYLCASSPGPRRRAGGTDTQYFGPGTRLTVL.